The source of this T cell receptor (beta chain) is a study of cytomegalovirus exposure and HLA in healthy donors (dated by TCRdb to 2017 to 2019). Notes on the research overall: In an earlier analysis of approximately 500 of the donors, about 270 Gb of sequence data and 90 million to 120 million unique TCR beta sequences from about 179 million T cells were reported. Class I and class II HLA loci were covered by the typing at four-digit resolution. About 280 gigabases of sequencing data and around 88 million unique TCR sequences made up an early release that covered some 640 HLA-typed donors. Donor age, sex, ethnicity and CMV serostatus were collected together with the repertoire data. A later genetic analysis took genome-wide SNP genotypes for about three fifths of the 666 donors and used that subset as a discovery cohort. A separate validation cohort of some 130 different subjects was used in addition to the 666-subject first cohort. The study used immunosequencing to profile the T cell repertoires of approximately 640 subjects and linked those repertoires to cytomegalovirus serostatus. The study was designed to test whether signatures of past pathogen exposure could be identified by cataloging public T cell receptors. The number of donors typed differed by locus, with about 629-630 for A, B, C, DRB1 and DQB1, more than 500 for DQA1, 600 to 610 for DPA1, and under 490 for DPB1. Roughly 5 DR-DQ haplotypes were handled as single units for association and clustering, since linkage in the cohort was strong. Rather than drawing on any new phenotypic data, the later analysis identified candidate immune exposures from TCR beta sequences and the way those sequences occurred across donors. Every discovery cohort repertoire had been produced on one sequencing platform. The study combined high-throughput TCR immunosequencing, statistical association of individual TCRs with disease status, and machine learning to predict cytomegalovirus infection status. In a later analysis, previously published TCR beta repertoires from more than 500 donors were re-analyzed and high-resolution HLA genotyping was added so that TCR occurrence patterns could be studied. An earlier analysis of 500 to 650 of the donors applied high-throughput TCR beta sequencing to assess whether each TCR beta V gene segment acted as functional or pseudogenic. On average, approximately 250,000 unique TCR beta nucleotide sequences were sequenced per donor among 300 to 500 genotyped donors of the cohort, with 15% to 20% of those sequences being non-productive. Of the roughly 390 genotyped donors, 75% to 85% were placed in the genetic ancestry cluster associated with self-reported Caucasian donors. Broad study findings and their caveats: In an earlier analysis of about 600 of the donors, most TCR beta V segments appeared in productive rearrangements about 87% or about 30% of the time, broadly matching IMGT annotations. At a false discovery rate of 0.05, a later analysis linked 16,951 TCR beta sequences to specific HLA alleles. A later genetic analysis associated a missense DCLRE1C variant with V-gene and J-gene trimming of TCR beta chains, and an independent cohort replicated the association. Because HLA typing was unavailable for some donors at each locus, only the typed subset was used in association tests. The authors suggested that the approach could potentially be extended to other disease states and immunological phenotypes. Most CMV-associated TCR beta chains appeared to be HLA-restricted in a later analysis, and the HLA associations seemed to be driven largely by CMV exposure. A few of the identified cytomegalovirus-associated TCR beta chains were confirmed in vitro to be specific for cytomegalovirus antigens. The presence/absence analyses assumed that sequencing depth was roughly uniform across donors, and that assumption may not be true. The 87-base-pair reads could not distinguish some IMGT-functional V segments, including TRBV6-2 and TRBV6-3, so those segments were excluded. Most TCR sequences were observed very rarely across donors, whereas some public TCRs were present in many individuals. Compared with equally common non-associated chains, HLA-associated TCR beta chains in a later analysis were more clonally expanded and had lower generation probabilities. A later analysis found that TCR association rates varied across HLA loci, with DRB1 alleles showing the most associated TCRs and HLA-C alleles the fewest. In a later analysis, several top co-occurrence clusters were reported to appear linked to parvovirus B19, influenza, CMV and Epstein-Barr virus. In both the original and validation cohorts, the classifier was reported to diagnose cytomegalovirus status with high specificity and sensitivity. Linkage disequilibrium might explain the correlated functional status among segregating V segments, but an unknown experimental factor could not be excluded. When HLA alleles, especially DR and DQ, strongly co-occurred, attributing TCR associations to individual alleles was difficult. A total of 150 or so TCR beta chains were listed by the study as associated with cytomegalovirus. A further reported finding was that TCR beta sequences accurately predicted the HLA-A and HLA-B alleles for most subjects in the first cohort. Immune exposure information for the cohort was limited to CMV serostatus. Because counts were too low, around 17 rarely observed V segments, including chromosome 9 orphons, were left out of the earlier analysis of over 550 of the donors. Only TCR beta chains were sequenced in this cohort, and the absence of alpha or paired-chain data limited detectable features. A cluster of highly shared sequence variants was judged likely to be a technical artifact of the sequencing pipeline. Compared with the approximately 710-donor mean, donors in an Asian-associated ancestry cluster had fewer N-insertions in productive TCRs, according to a later genetic analysis.

The CDR3 starts with the cysteine, ends with the phenylalanine, and has 15 residues. The only DNA kept is the CDR3, 45 bases in frame from the first base. For this chain, trimming is 5 bases at the V end and 3 bases at the J end, and the number of junction bases without a gene match is 5. Looking up the germline V gene yields CDR1 SGHAT and CDR2 FQNNGV. As to this clone: Its antigen target is currently unknown. Base qualities are not provided; no much larger clone lies one nucleotide away.

In total, fewer than 750 healthy bone marrow donors made up the cohort. Cohort members were all nominally healthy when sampled, although unrecorded immune exposures were likely present. The donor tested CMV seronegative and was one of the 352 seronegative cohort members. A peripheral blood sample was collected from each donor, and TCR beta sequencing was performed on peripheral blood mononuclear cells. The Qiagen DNeasy Blood Extraction Kit was used to extract genomic DNA from the blood cell samples. Library preparation was by the immunoSEQ multiplex PCR assay. A mixture of 60 forward primers for TCR Vbeta segments and 13 reverse primers for TCR Jbeta segments was used in the multiplex PCR. The CDR3 region of rearranged TCR beta genes was amplified from genomic DNA by a multiplex PCR assay. The Illumina HiSeq System was used to sequence the amplified TCR beta libraries as 87-base-pair reads. The authors' analysis ran thus. A later analysis tallied 80 million to 95 million unique TCR beta chains across the 600 to 700 repertoires, and about 12 million of those chains were shared by two or more donors. Raw reads were error-corrected and collapsed into unique sequences by a nearest-neighbor algorithm in which closely related sequences were merged to remove PCR and sequencing errors. V, D and J gene segments were assigned by aligning CDR3 sequences to IMGT reference sequences. For a sequence to be retained, at least a six-nucleotide match to both a V gene segment and a J gene segment was required. Rearrangements were classified as productive when the CDR3 lacked stop codons and remained in frame with V and J, and all other rearrangements were classified as non-productive. CDR3 was defined according to IMGT convention as the region running from the second conserved V-encoded cysteine to the conserved J-encoded phenylalanine. Sequences without an unambiguous match to a single V gene segment were excluded from the earlier analysis of a few hundred of the donors. An earlier analysis of approximately 590 of the donors classified V segments as functional when productive rearrangements were above 56.7% and as segregating when the standard deviation between donors was above 5%. A statistical classification framework was built for diagnosing cytomegalovirus status from the catalog of TCR beta chain sequences. In a later analysis, TCR nucleotide sequences were compared against IMGT/GENE-DB human TR gene sequences so that V and J genes could be assigned. The TCRdist pipeline was used in a later analysis to assign CDR3 sequences and most-parsimonious VDJ recombination scenarios. In a later analysis, every TCR beta chain was defined by the combination of its CDR3 amino acid sequence and its V-gene family, and reads without a unique V-gene family were dropped. In a later analysis, some 600 highly shared, low-generation-probability nucleotide sequences were removed to address suspected cross-contamination and a sequencing artifact. In a later analysis, a clonal expansion index for each public chain was calculated from normalized within-repertoire ranks of inferred template counts. In a later analysis, generation probabilities were computed using a VDJ recombination model fitted to out-of-frame rearrangements, and the results were checked against IGoR. In a later analysis, hypergeometric tests were used to score TCR-TCR, TCR-HLA and TCR-CMV co-occurrence, with a repertoire-size bias correction applied to TCR pairs. False discovery rates were estimated in a later analysis by permuting HLA or CMV assignments 20 times. In a later analysis, co-occurring TCRs were grouped with DBSCAN, and TCRdist sequence similarity was added when clustering was performed within HLA-allele-positive subsets. For co-occurrence clustering, repertoires with fewer than 30,000 or more than 120,000 public chains were excluded, along with roughly 5 repertoires with anomalous nucleotide sharing. TCRdb re-hosts the immuneACCESS table, in-frame sequences only. Its copies lack some clones; in the studies checked, an unresolved V gene accounts for under half of them, and the cause for the rest is not known. V and J calls and clone size are those listed in that table; D and trimming were worked out from the DNA. Recorded for this sample are roughly 190,000 clones; around 84% of them occurred a single time. The ten largest account for less than 2% of the sample.

The clonotype was recovered from a woman between 18 and 29 years old in good health and CMV-seronegative. The chain is encoded by TRBV11-2 joined to TRBJ2-1, with 9 bases in between that match TRBD2. The sample taken for sequencing was PBMCs. The DNA is TGTGCCAGCAGCCCGGGACTAGCAGACTACAATGAGCAGTTCTTC. Its protein product is CASSPGLADYNEQFF.